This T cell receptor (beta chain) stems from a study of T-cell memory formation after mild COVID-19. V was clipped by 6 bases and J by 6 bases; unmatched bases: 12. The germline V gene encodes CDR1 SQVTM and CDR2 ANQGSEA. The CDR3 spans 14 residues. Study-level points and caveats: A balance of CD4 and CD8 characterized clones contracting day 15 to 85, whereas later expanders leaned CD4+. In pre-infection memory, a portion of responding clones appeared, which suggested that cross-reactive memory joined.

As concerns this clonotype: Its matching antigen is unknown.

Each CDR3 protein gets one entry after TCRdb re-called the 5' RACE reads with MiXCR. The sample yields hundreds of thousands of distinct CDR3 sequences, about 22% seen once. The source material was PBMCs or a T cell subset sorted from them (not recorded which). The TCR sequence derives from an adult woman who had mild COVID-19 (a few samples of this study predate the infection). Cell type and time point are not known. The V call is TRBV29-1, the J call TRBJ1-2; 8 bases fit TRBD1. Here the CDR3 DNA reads TGCAGCGTCCCCTTCTTCGGACAGGGTCATGGCTACACCTTC. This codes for CSVPFFGQGHGYTF.